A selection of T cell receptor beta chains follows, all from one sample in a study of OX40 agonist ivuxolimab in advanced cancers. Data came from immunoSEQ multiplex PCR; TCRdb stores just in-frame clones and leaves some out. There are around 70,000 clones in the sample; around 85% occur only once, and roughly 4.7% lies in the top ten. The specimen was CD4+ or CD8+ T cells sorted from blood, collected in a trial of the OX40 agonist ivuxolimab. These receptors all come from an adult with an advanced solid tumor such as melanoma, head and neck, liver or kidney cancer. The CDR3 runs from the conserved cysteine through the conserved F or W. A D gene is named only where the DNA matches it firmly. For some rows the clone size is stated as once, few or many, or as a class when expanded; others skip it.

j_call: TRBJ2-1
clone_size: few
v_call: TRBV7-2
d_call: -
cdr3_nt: TGTGCCAGCAGTTCTATAGCGGCCTCCTACAATGAGCAGTTCTTC
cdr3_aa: CASSSIAASYNEQFF

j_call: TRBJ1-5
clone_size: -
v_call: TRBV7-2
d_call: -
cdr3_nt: TGTGCCAGCAGCTTAGAGAGGGGTAGCAATCAGCCCCAGCATTTT
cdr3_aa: CASSLERGSNQPQHF

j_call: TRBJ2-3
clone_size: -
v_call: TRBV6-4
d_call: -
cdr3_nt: TGTGCCAGCAGTGACTCGGTCGGAAGAGGCACAGATACGCAGTATTTT
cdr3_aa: CASSDSVGRGTDTQYF

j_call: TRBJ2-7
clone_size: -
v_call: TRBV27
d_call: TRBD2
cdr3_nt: TGTGCCAGCACCACTTTAGCGGGGGGGTTCTACGAGCAGTACTTC
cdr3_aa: CASTTLAGGFYEQYF

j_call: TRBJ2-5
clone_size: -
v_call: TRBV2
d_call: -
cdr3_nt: TGTGCCAGCAAAGGGGGATCAAAAGAGACCCAGTACTTC
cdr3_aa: CASKGGSKETQYF

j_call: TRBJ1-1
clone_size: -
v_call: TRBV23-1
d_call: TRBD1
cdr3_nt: TGCGCCAGCAGTCAGGGGATGGGACAGGGTAACACTGAAGCTTTCTTT
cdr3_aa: CASSQGMGQGNTEAFF

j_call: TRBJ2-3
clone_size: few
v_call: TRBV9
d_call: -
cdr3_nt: TGTGCCAGCAGCGCCCAGACTTCTACAGGGTCAACAGATACGCAGTATTTT
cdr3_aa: CASSAQTSTGSTDTQYF

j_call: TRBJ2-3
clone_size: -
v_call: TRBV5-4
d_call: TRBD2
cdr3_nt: TGTGCCAGCAGCTGGACTAGCGGGAGCGGGACAGATACGCAGTATTTT
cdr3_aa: CASSWTSGSGTDTQYF

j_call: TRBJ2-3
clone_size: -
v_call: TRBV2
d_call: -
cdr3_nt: TGTGCCAGCAGTGATAGTGGCGTTCTCACAGATACGCAGTATTTT
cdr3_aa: CASSDSGVLTDTQYF

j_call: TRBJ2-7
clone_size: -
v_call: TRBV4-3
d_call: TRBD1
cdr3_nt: TGCGCCAGCAGCCGCCAGGGACAGGGGACAGGCGAGCAGTACTTC
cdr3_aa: CASSRQGQGTGEQYF

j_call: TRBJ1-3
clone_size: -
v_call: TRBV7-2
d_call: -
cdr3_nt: TGTGCCAGCAGCCGAAACGGACTCTCTGGAAACACCATATATTTT
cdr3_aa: CASSRNGLSGNTIYF

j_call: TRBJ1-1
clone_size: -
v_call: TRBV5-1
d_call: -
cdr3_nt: TGCGCCAGCAGATACAGGGCAGACACTGAAGCTTTCTTT
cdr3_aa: CASRYRADTEAFF